The subject of this entry is one T cell receptor (beta chain). Germline V gene data show CDR1 as ENHRY and CDR2 as SYGVKD. V was pared by 0 bases and J by 3 bases, with 6 bases of the junction left unmatched. The CDR3 runs to 16 residues. These data originate in a study of blood T cell repertoires in COVID-19. Across the study: The samples span acute and convalescent COVID-19 from the United States, Italy and Spain. Sample material is recorded as cDNA or gDNA derived from T cells, B-cell-depleted T cells, or PBMCs.

Per the study methods: Scientists estimated how many nucleated cells there were by amplifying reference gene primers. The method was immunoSEQ multiplex PCR; TCRdb's version includes in-frame clones alone and lacks a portion of them. From that table come the V and J calls and clone size; the DNA was used to work out D and trimming. This sample has over 150,000 clones, with 82% found just once. The source material was peripheral blood. V usage is TRBV10-3 and J usage is TRBJ1-1; TRBD1 matches 8 bases. The clonotype comes from a woman older than 75 with active or convalescent COVID-19. CDR3 in amino acids: CAISESDKTGDTEAFF. In nucleotides, the CDR3 is TGTGCCATCAGTGAGTCGGACAAGACAGGGGACACTGAAGCTTTCTTT.